This TCR beta chain is from a study of T cell responses to AZD1222 COVID-19 vaccine. General study findings and limits: Just five or six AZD1222 recipients tested seropositive at baseline. There were repertoire samples only from the period after the peak T cell response.

The assay was immunoSEQ multiplex PCR, and TCRdb's table has in-frame clones only and misses some. The sample has about 110,000 clones, nearly 90% seen once. As to this clone: The antigen is undetermined.

The material was peripheral blood, obtained 28 days after the second AZD1222 dose. The source of this sequence is an adult who received the AZD1222 COVID-19 vaccine.

CDR3 coding DNA: TGTGCCAGCAGCTCCACGTCGAGAATCGATAGCACAGATACGCAGTATTTT. It translates to CASSSTSRIDSTDTQYF. V usage is TRBV11-3 and J usage is TRBJ2-3; D gene ambiguous. The CDR3 is 17 residues long. Germline values: CDR1 SGHNT, CDR2 YENEEA. With 4 bases removed from V and 0 bases from J, the gap between germline ends came to 17 bases.